This T cell receptor beta chain was found in a study of graft-versus-host responses after intestinal transplantation. Whole-study findings and limits: HvG clone declines early post-transplant were associated with peak circulating GvH levels. GvH clones detected in recipient marrow included some appearing first in ileum or blood.

TCRdb's copy holds only in-frame clones and misses some; the assay was immunoSEQ multiplex PCR. The sample carries thousands of clones, roughly 92% recorded once. This clone was seen once. The antigen is unknown. V trimming: 1 base; J trimming: 1 base; junction bases outside the gene matches: 13. There are 19 residues in the CDR3. Germline values: CDR1 PRHDT, CDR2 FYEKMQ (reference sequence). Source: PBMCs, taken around 31 days after intestinal transplant. This sequence originates from a human patient who received an intestinal transplant, so some T cells may come from the graft donor. This rearrangement joins TRBV13 to TRBJ1-1; TRBD1 matches 9 bases. The CDR3 DNA sequence: TGTGCCAGCAGCTTAGTCGCTTGGGACAGGGCATTGGGGAACACTGAAGCTTTCTTT. Amino acid sequence: CASSLVAWDRALGNTEAFF.